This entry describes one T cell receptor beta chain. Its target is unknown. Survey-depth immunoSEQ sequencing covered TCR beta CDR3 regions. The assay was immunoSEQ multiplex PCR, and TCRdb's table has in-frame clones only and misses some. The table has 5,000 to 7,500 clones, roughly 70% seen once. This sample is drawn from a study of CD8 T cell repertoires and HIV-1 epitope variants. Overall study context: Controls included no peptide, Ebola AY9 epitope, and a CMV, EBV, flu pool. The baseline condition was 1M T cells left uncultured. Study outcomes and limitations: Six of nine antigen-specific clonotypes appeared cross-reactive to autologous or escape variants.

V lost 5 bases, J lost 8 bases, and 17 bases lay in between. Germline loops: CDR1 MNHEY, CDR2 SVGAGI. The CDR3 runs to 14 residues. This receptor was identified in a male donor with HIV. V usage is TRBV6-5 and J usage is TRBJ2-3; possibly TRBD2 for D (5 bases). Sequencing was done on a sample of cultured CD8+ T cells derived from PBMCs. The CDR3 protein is CASSPGLRDGTQYF. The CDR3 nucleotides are TGTGCCAGCAGTCCTGGACTGAGAGACGGTACGCAGTATTTT.